The TCR beta chain under discussion was sequenced for a study of cytomegalovirus exposure and HLA in healthy donors. The PCR contained 60 Vbeta and 13 Jbeta primers. Sequencing was performed with immunoSEQ multiplex PCR; in TCRdb, only in-frame clones are kept and a portion is missing. Of 100,000 to 130,000 clones in the sample, over 70% were seen once. Germline lookup yields CDR1 MGHRA and CDR2 YSYEKL. V was cut by 4 bases and J by 5 bases, with 15 bases left in between. The CDR3 covers 15 residues. Sequencing used PBMCs. The chain uses TRBV4-1 and TRBJ2-1, with D possibly being TRBD2 (6 bases). The receptor was derived from a man under 40 in good health and CMV-seronegative. This chain's CDR3 is CASSRQERADNEQFF. CDR3 in DNA: TGCGCCAGCAGCCGCCAGGAGCGGGCAGACAATGAGCAGTTCTTC.